Listed here is a single TCR beta chain. V dropped 3 bases and J dropped 6 bases, with 11 bases sitting between them. This CDR3 is 13 amino acids long. CDR1 and CDR2 from the germline V gene are LNHDA and SQIVND (reference sequence). TCRdb's copy holds only in-frame clones and misses some; the assay was immunoSEQ multiplex PCR. The sample lists more than 140,000 clones, 70% to 90% seen once, with 2.2% in the top ten. The record originates from a study of T cell responses to AZD1222 COVID-19 vaccine. The specimen comprised peripheral blood, sampled on day 0 of AZD1222 vaccination. This rearrangement joins TRBV19 to TRBJ1-1; D gene uncertain. This clonotype was sampled from an adult in good health. The CDR3 nucleotides read TGTGCCAGTAGTATCGTGTCCGGCGCTGAAGCTTTCTTT. Amino acids: CASSIVSGAEAFF.